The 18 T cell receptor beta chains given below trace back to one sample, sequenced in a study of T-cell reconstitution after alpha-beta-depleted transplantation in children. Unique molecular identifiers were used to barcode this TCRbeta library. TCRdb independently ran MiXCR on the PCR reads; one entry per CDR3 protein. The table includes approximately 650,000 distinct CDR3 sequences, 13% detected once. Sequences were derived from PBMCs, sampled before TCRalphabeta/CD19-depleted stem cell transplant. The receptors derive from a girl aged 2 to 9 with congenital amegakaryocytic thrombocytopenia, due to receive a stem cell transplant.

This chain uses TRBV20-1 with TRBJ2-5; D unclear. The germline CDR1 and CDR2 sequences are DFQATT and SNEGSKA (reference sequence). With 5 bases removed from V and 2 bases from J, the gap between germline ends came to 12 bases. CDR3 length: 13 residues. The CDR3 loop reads CSASKAWQETQYF. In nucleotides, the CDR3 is TGCAGTGCTTCGAAAGCCTGGCAAGAGACCCAGTACTTC.

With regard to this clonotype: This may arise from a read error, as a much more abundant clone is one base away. The CDR3 nucleotides read TGCAGCGTTGTTGGCGGTCTGTCCTACAATGAGCAGTCCTTC. Protein product: CSVVGGLSYNEQSF. This chain uses TRBV29-1 with TRBJ2-1; no reliable D call. This CDR3 contains 14 residues. Germline V CDR1 and CDR2: SQVTM, ANQGSEA.

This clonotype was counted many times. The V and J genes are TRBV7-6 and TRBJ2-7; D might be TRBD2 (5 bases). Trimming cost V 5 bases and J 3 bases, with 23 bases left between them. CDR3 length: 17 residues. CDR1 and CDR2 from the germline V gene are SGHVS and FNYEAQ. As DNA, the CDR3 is TGTGCCAGCAGCCAAGATTTTTTGCCTAGCCCCTTCTACGAGCAGTACTTC. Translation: CASSQDFLPSPFYEQYF.

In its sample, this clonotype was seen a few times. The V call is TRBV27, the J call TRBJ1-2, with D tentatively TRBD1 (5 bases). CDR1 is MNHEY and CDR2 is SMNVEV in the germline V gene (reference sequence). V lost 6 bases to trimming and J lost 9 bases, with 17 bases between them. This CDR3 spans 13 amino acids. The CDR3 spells CASSYGIRESYTF. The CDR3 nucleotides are TGTGCCAGCAGCTATGGGATCAGGGAAAGCTACACCTTC.

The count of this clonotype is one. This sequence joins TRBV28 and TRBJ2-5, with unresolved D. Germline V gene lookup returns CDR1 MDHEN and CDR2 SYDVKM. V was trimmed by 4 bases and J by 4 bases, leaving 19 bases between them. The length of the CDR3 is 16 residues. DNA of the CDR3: TGTGCCAGCAGTTATTCGTTAGGCGCCATAGCAGAGACCCAGTACTTC. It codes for CASSYSLGAIAETQYF.

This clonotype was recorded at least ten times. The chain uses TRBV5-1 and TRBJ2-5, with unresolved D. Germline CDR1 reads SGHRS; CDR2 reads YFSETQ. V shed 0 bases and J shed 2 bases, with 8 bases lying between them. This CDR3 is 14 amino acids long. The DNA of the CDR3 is TGCGCCAGCAGCTTGGTACGGGTTCAAGAGACCCAGTACTTC. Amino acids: CASSLVRVQETQYF.

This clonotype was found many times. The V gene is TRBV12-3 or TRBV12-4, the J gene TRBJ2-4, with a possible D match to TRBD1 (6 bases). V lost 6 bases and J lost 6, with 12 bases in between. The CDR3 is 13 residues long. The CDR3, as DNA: TGTGCCAGCAGACAGGGTGGTTTAAACATTCAGTACTTC. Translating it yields CASRQGGLNIQYF.

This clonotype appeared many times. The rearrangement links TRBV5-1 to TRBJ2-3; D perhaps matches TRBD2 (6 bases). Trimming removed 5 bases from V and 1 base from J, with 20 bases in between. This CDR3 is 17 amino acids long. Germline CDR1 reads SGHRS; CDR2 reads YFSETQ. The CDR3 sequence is CASRSLAQRLGTDTQYF. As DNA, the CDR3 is TGCGCCAGCAGGTCCCTAGCTCAACGACTAGGCACAGATACGCAGTATTTT.

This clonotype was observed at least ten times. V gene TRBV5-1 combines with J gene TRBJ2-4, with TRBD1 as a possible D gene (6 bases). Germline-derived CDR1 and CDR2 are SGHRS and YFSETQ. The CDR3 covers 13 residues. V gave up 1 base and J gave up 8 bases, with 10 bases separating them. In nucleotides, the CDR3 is TGCGCCAGCAGCTTGCAGCCAGGGGACATTCAGTACTTC. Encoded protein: CASSLQPGDIQYF.

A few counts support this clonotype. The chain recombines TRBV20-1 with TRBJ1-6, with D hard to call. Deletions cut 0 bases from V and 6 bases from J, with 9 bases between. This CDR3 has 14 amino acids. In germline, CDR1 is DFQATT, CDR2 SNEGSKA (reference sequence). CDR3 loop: CSARDARINSPLHF. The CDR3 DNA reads TGCAGTGCTAGAGATGCGCGTATTAATTCACCCCTCCACTTT.

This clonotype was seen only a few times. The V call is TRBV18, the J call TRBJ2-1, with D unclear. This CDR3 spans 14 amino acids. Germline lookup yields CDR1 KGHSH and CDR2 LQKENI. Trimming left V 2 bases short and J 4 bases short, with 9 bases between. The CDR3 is CASSPKQTYNEQFF. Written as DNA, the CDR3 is TGTGCCAGCTCACCAAAACAGACGTACAATGAGCAGTTCTTC.

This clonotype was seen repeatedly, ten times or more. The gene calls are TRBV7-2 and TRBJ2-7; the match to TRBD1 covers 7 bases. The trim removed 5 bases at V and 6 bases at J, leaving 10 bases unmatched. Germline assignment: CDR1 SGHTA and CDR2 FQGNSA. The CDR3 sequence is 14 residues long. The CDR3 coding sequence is TGTGCCAGCAGCCCGACAGGGAGCGTGGGCGAGCAGTACTTC. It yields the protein CASSPTGSVGEQYF.

CDR3 DNA: TGTGCCAGCACCTTCGGGTCTGAGGGACAGCCCCAGCATTTT. Protein: CASTFGSEGQPQHF. This chain joins TRBV2 and TRBJ1-5; D gene ambiguous. Trimming removed 7 bases at V and 7 bases at J, with 17 bases between. CDR1 is SNHLY and CDR2 is FYNNEI in the germline V gene. The CDR3 totals 14 residues.

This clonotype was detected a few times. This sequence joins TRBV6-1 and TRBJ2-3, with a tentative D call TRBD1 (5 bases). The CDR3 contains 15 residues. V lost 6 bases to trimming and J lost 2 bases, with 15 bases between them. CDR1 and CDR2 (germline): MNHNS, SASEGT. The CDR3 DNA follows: TGTGCCAGCAGCTTCCCACAGGATATCACAGATACGCAGTATTTT. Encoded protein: CASSFPQDITDTQYF.

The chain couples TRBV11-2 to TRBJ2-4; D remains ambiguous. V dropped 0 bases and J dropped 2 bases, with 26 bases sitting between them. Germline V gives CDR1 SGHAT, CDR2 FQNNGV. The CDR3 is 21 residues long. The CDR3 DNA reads TGTGCCAGCAGCTTAGACTTCGGGTTCGACGGGCGAAAAGGGACCAAAAACATTCAGTACTTC. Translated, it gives CASSLDFGFDGRKGTKNIQYF.

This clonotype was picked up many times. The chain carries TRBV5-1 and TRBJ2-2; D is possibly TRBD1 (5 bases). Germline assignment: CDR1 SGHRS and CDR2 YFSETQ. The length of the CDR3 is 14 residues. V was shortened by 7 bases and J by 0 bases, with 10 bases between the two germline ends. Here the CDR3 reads CASLGASNTGELFF. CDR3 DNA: TGCGCCAGCTTAGGGGCATCGAACACCGGGGAGCTGTTTTTT. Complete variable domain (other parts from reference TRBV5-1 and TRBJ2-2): KAGVTQTPRYLIKTRGQQVTLSCSPISGHRSVSWYQQTPGQGLQFLFEYFSETQRNKGNFPGRFSGRQFSNSRSEMNVSTLELGDSALYLCASLGASNTGELFFGEGSRLTVL.

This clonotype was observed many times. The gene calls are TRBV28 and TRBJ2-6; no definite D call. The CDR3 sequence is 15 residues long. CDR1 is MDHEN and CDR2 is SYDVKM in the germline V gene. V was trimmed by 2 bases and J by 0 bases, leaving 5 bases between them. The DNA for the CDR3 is TGTGCCAGCAGTTTAACTGTCTCTGGGGCCAACGTCCTGACTTTC. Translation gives CASSLTVSGANVLTF.

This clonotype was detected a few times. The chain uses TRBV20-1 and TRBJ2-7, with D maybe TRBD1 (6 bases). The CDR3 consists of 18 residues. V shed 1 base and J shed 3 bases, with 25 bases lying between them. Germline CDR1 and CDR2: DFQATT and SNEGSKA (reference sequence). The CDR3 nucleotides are TGCAGTGCTAGAGCCCAGGGGAGCCGATGGTACCGATTCTACGAGCAGTACTTC. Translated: CSARAQGSRWYRFYEQYF.